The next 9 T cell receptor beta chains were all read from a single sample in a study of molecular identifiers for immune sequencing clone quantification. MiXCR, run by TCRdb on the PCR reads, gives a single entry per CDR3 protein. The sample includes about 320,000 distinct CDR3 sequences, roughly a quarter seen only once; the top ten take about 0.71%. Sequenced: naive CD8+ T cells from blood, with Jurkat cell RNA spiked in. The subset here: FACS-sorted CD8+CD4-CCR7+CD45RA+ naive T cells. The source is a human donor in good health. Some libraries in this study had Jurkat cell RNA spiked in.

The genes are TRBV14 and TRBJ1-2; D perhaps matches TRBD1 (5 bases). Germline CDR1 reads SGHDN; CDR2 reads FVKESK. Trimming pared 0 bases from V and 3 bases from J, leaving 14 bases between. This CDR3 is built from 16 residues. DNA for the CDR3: TGTGCCAGCAGCCAAGATCACGTCAGGGCCCACTATGGCTACACCTTC. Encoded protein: CASSQDHVRAHYGYTF.

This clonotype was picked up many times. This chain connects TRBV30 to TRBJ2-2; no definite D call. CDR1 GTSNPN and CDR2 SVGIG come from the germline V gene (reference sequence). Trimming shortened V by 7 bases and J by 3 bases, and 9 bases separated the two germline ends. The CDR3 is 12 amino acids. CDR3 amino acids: CAFKSDTGELFF. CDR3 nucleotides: TGTGCCTTCAAAAGTGACACCGGGGAGCTGTTTTTT.

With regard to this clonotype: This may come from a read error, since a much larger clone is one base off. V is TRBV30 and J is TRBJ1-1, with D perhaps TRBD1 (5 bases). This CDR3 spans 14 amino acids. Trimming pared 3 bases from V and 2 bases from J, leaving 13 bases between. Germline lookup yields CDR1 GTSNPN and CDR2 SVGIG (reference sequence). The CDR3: CAWRSQGSNTEAFF. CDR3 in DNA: TGTGCCTGGAGATCCCAGGGAAGTAACACTGAAGCTTTCTTT.

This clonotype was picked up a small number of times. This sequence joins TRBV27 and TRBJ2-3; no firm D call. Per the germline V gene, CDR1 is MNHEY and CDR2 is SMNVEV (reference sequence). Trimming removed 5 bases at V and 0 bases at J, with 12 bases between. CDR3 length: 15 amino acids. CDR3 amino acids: CASSHRTFSTDTQYF. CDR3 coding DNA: TGTGCCAGCAGTCACCGGACGTTTAGCACAGATACGCAGTATTTT.

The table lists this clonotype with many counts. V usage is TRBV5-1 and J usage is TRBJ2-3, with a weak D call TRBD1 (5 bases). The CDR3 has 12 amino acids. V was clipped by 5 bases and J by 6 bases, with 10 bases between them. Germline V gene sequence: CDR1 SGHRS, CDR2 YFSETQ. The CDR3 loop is CASRGAGDTQYF. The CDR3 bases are TGCGCCAGCAGAGGGGCCGGGGATACGCAGTATTTT. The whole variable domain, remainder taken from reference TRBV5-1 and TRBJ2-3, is KAGVTQTPRYLIKTRGQQVTLSCSPISGHRSVSWYQQTPGQGLQFLFEYFSETQRNKGNFPGRFSGRQFSNSRSEMNVSTLELGDSALYLCASRGAGDTQYFGPGTRLTVL.

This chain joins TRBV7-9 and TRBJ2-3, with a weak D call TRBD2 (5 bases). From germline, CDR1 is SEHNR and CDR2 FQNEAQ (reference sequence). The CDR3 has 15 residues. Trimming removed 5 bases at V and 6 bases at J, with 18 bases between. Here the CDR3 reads CASSPVSGSGDTQYF. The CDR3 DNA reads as TGTGCCAGCAGCCCCGTGAGTGGGAGTGGGGATACGCAGTATTTT.

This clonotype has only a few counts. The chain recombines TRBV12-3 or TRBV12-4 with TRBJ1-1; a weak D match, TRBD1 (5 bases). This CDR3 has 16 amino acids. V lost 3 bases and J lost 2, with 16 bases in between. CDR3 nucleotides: TGTGCCAGCAGTTTCAGGACGGGACGGATAAACACTGAAGCTTTCTTT. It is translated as CASSFRTGRINTEAFF.

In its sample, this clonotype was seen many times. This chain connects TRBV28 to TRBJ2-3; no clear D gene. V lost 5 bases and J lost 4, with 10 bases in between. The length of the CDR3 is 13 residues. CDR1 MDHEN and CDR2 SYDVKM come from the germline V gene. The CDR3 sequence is CASSLIGPDTQYF. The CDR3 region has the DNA TGTGCCAGCAGTCTAATCGGGCCAGATACGCAGTATTTT.

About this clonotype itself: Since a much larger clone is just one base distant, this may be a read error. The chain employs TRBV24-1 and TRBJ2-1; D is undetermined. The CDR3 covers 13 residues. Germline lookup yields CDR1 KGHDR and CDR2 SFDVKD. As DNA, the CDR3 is TGTGCCACCAGTGATTTGGCAGACAATGGGCAGTTCTTC. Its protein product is CATSDLADNGQFF.